The 15 T cell receptor beta chains presented below share a single source sample, sequenced in a study of blood T cell repertoires in COVID-19. Produced via immunoSEQ multiplex PCR; TCRdb's table is partial and in-frame only. The sample yields more than 95,000 clones, roughly 82% seen once. The sequencing sample was made of peripheral blood. Source of these receptors: a man aged 55-75 years with acute or convalescent COVID-19.

The chain employs TRBV18 and TRBJ1-1, with D possibly being TRBD1 (6 bases). Trimming took 3 bases from V and 8 from J, leaving 10 bases between them. This CDR3 has 12 residues. Per the germline V gene, CDR1 is KGHSH and CDR2 is LQKENI. The CDR3 DNA reads as TGTGCCAGCTCACCTTCCGGACAGGAAGCTTTCTTT. It codes for CASSPSGQEAFF.

This chain links TRBV11-3 with TRBJ2-3; 12 bases agree with TRBD2. Germline V gene lookup returns CDR1 SGHNT and CDR2 YENEEA. V lost 5 bases to trimming and J lost 6 bases; unmatched junction nucleotides: 9. The CDR3 length is 16 residues. Here the CDR3 reads CASSLRLAGVMDTQYF. CDR3 sequence (DNA): TGTGCCAGCAGCCTACGACTAGCGGGAGTTATGGATACGCAGTATTTT.

The chain joins TRBV15 to TRBJ2-7; TRBD2 matches at 9 bases. V lost 1 base and J lost 7; bases outside the gene matches: 11. This CDR3 has 16 amino acids. In germline, CDR1 is LNHNV, CDR2 YYDKDF (reference sequence). The CDR3 bases are TGTGCCACCAGCAGAGGGGAGACTAGCGGTTTCAGGGAGCAGTACTTC. It yields the protein CATSRGETSGFREQYF.

The chain has TRBV28 and TRBJ2-7, with TRBD1 matching over 7 bases. Germline CDR1 and CDR2: MDHEN and SYDVKM. J was trimmed by 4 bases and V by 11 bases; bases with no gene match: 11. The CDR3 contains 13 residues. The CDR3 sequence: CASGVQGMYEQYV. The CDR3 DNA reads TGTGCCTCCGGCGTACAGGGGATGTACGAGCAGTACGTC.

This clone was recorded only once. The V gene is TRBV24-1, the J gene TRBJ1-4, with D maybe TRBD1 (6 bases). Germline values: CDR1 KGHDR, CDR2 SFDVKD. The CDR3 runs to 15 residues. Deletions cut 4 bases from V and 9 bases from J, with 17 bases between. The CDR3 DNA reads as TGTGCCACCAGTGACCCCAGGGGATGGGGGCAAAAACTGTTTTTT. This codes for CATSDPRGWGQKLFF.

The chain couples TRBV5-4 to TRBJ1-2; D unresolved. CDR3 size: 14 residues. V lost 4 bases, J lost 1 base, and 11 bases lay in between. Germline-derived CDR1 and CDR2 are SGHNT and YYREEE (reference sequence). The CDR3 DNA sequence: TGTGCCAGCAGCATTGAACCGGGTAACTATGGCTACACCTTC. Translating it yields CASSIEPGNYGYTF.

The CDR3 loop reads CASSERGSYEQYF. Here the CDR3 DNA reads TGTGCCAGCAGTGAACGGGGTTCCTACGAGCAGTACTTC. The chain joins TRBV6-1 to TRBJ2-7; D is perhaps TRBD2 (5 bases). V lost 2 bases to trimming and J lost 1 base, with 6 bases between them. There are 13 residues in the CDR3. CDR1 and CDR2 from the germline V gene are MNHNS and SASEGT.

The rearrangement links TRBV10-3 to TRBJ1-2, with D possibly being TRBD1 (5 bases). This CDR3 is built from 13 residues. The V gene lost 6 bases and the J gene lost 4 bases, with 12 bases spanning the gap. The germline gives CDR1 ENHRY, CDR2 SYGVKD. This CDR3 is CAIRGAGGYGYTF. In DNA, the CDR3 is TGTGCCATCAGAGGGGCAGGCGGCTATGGCTACACCTTC.

The chain combines TRBV19 with TRBJ1-3; possibly TRBD1 for D (5 bases). This CDR3 has 16 amino acids. Germline CDR1 reads LNHDA; CDR2 reads SQIVND (reference sequence). V lost 4 bases to trimming and J lost 0 bases, with 13 bases between them. CDR3 coding DNA: TGTGCCAGTAGTACCCGGGACTTGAGCTCTGGAAACACCATATATTTT. Translation: CASSTRDLSSGNTIYF. The full variable domain, with the rest looked up from reference TRBV19 and TRBJ1-3, is DGGITQSPKYLFRKEGQNVTLSCEQNLNHDAMYWYRQDPGQGLRLIYYSQIVNDFQKGDIAEGYSVSREKKESFPLTVTSAQKNPTAFYLCASSTRDLSSGNTIYFGEGSWLTVV.

The V call is TRBV2, the J call TRBJ1-1; no clear D. The germline V gene encodes CDR1 SNHLY and CDR2 FYNNEI. Trimming shortened V by 5 bases and J by 4 bases, and 5 bases separated the two germline ends. The CDR3 loop spans 11 amino acids. Here the CDR3 reads CASSRVTEAFF. The CDR3 nucleotides are TGTGCCAGCAGTCGGGTCACTGAAGCTTTCTTT.

This rearrangement joins TRBV29-1 to TRBJ1-1, with TRBD1 matching 8 bases. J gave up 2 bases and V 6 bases, and 2 bases lay outside the gene matches. CDR1 and CDR2 (germline): SQVTM, ANQGSEA. The CDR3 totals 12 residues. This CDR3 is CSVTGDNTEAFF. The CDR3 DNA reads as TGCAGCGTGACAGGGGATAACACTGAAGCTTTCTTT.

The chain couples TRBV7-2 to TRBJ1-1; D call uncertain. The CDR3 consists of 12 residues. V was pared by 10 bases and J by 1 base, with 10 bases between. The germline V gene encodes CDR1 SGHTA and CDR2 FQGNSA. CDR3 nucleotide sequence: TGTGCCAAAGCTCAATCGAACACTGAAGCTTTCTTT. It codes for CAKAQSNTEAFF.

This clone came up a few times. Other nucleotide sequences from this sample produce the same CDR3. This chain links TRBV7-2 with TRBJ1-1, with TRBD1 as a possible D gene (5 bases). V was pared by 5 bases and J by 2 bases, with 9 bases between. The germline CDR1 and CDR2 sequences are SGHTA and FQGNSA. CDR3 size: 13 residues. CDR3 sequence reads: CASSLTENTEAFF. CDR3 coding DNA: TGTGCCAGCAGCCTGACAGAAAACACTGAAGCTTTCTTT.

The rearrangement joins TRBV23-1 to TRBJ2-2, with 12 positions matching TRBD2. TRBV23-1 is recorded as an ORF, its role being uncertain. The CDR3 extends over 19 amino acids. V lost 2 bases, J lost 2 bases, and 9 bases stayed unmatched. CDR3 sequence reads: CASSQKSSGRAGNTGELFF. Here the CDR3 DNA reads TGCGCCAGCAGTCAAAAGTCTAGCGGGAGGGCCGGTAACACCGGGGAGCTGTTTTTT.

The rearrangement joins TRBV28 to TRBJ1-5; 7 bases align to TRBD1. Germline V gene lookup returns CDR1 MDHEN and CDR2 SYDVKM. The CDR3 extends over 16 amino acids. The junction had 9 bases not matched to a gene; V was cut back by 7 bases and J by 0 bases. The CDR3 nucleotides are TGTGCCAGCAAAGGGGACAGAAGTTATAGCAATCAGCCCCAGCATTTT. It is translated as CASKGDRSYSNQPQHF.